This is a list of T cell receptor beta chains from one sample in a study of T cells in Graves' hyperthyroidism and ophthalmopathy. TCRdb ran MiXCR on the multiplex PCR reads and lists one entry per CDR3 protein. Of about 840,000 distinct CDR3 sequences listed, roughly 40% are singletons. Sequenced: blood. The receptors shown here come from a man in his late teens or twenties with Graves' hyperthyroidism. Each CDR3 is given with its conserved first and last residue. The order of the fields is clone size, V gene, D gene, J gene, CDR3 protein, CDR3 DNA. D genes are given only for firm matches. Only part of the rows carry a size: once, few, many, or a class if the clone is expanded.

abundance: many; v_gene: TRBV25-1; d_gene: .; j_gene: TRBJ2-7; CDR3aa: CASSGQADTRYEQYF; CDR3nt: TGTGCCAGCAGTGGGCAGGCGGACACCCGCTACGAGCAGTACTTC
abundance: few; v_gene: TRBV20-1; d_gene: .; j_gene: TRBJ2-2; CDR3aa: CSAISRETTGELFF; CDR3nt: TGCAGTGCTATATCCAGGGAGACCACCGGGGAGCTGTTTTTT
abundance: .; v_gene: TRBV6-2/TRBV6-3; d_gene: .; j_gene: TRBJ2-2; CDR3aa: CASSEVGTGELFF; CDR3nt: TGTGCCAGCAGTGAGGTGGGAACCGGGGAGCTGTTTTTT
abundance: many; v_gene: TRBV24-1; d_gene: .; j_gene: TRBJ2-6; CDR3aa: CATSDLSSGANVLTF; CDR3nt: TGTGCCACCAGTGATTTGTCCTCTGGGGCCAACGTCCTGACTTTC
abundance: .; v_gene: TRBV9; d_gene: .; j_gene: TRBJ2-2; CDR3aa: CASSPVTDTEELFF; CDR3nt: TGTGCCAGCAGCCCAGTGACTGACACCGAGGAGCTGTTTTTT
abundance: few; v_gene: TRBV7-9; d_gene: .; j_gene: TRBJ2-7; CDR3aa: CASSPRTGHGGDEQYF; CDR3nt: TGTGCCAGCAGCCCCCGTACGGGACACGGAGGCGACGAGCAGTACTTC
abundance: .; v_gene: TRBV5-1; d_gene: TRBD1; j_gene: TRBJ1-3; CDR3aa: CASSATGDAGNTIYF; CDR3nt: TGCGCCAGCAGCGCTACAGGGGATGCTGGAAACACCATATATTTT
abundance: many; v_gene: TRBV20-1; d_gene: .; j_gene: TRBJ2-7; CDR3aa: CSAASGKGWEQYF; CDR3nt: TGCAGCGCCGCCAGTGGCAAGGGCTGGGAGCAGTACTTC
abundance: .; v_gene: TRBV2; d_gene: .; j_gene: TRBJ1-1; CDR3aa: CASSNGDILMNTEAFF; CDR3nt: TGTGCCAGCTCCAATGGGGACATACTGATGAACACTGAAGCCTTCTTT
abundance: .; v_gene: TRBV19; d_gene: .; j_gene: TRBJ2-7; CDR3aa: CASSTALDYEQYF; CDR3nt: TGTGCCAGTAGTACGGCCCTCGACTACGAGCAGTACTTC
abundance: .; v_gene: TRBV19; d_gene: .; j_gene: TRBJ1-1; CDR3aa: CASSTLLTVNTEAFF; CDR3nt: TGTGCCAGTAGTACCCTCTTGACGGTGAACACTGAAGCTTTCTTT
abundance: many; v_gene: TRBV7-3; d_gene: .; j_gene: TRBJ1-3; CDR3aa: CASSLTAITGNTIYF; CDR3nt: TGTGCCAGCAGCTTAACAGCGATTACTGGAAACACCATATATTTT
abundance: many; v_gene: TRBV19; d_gene: .; j_gene: TRBJ1-1; CDR3aa: CASSAPGTNTEAFF; CDR3nt: TGTGCCAGTAGTGCACCGGGAACCAACACTGAAGCTTTCTTT
abundance: many; v_gene: TRBV15; d_gene: .; j_gene: TRBJ1-4; CDR3aa: CATSREGGNEKLFF; CDR3nt: TGTGCCACCAGCAGAGAAGGGGGAAATGAAAAACTGTTTTTT
abundance: .; v_gene: TRBV5-1; d_gene: .; j_gene: TRBJ1-1; CDR3aa: CASSFSPDTEAFF; CDR3nt: TGCGCCAGCAGCTTCTCTCCAGACACTGAAGCTTTCTTT
abundance: few; v_gene: TRBV14; d_gene: .; j_gene: TRBJ1-1; CDR3aa: CASSHSVQVGTEAFF; CDR3nt: TGTGCCAGCAGCCACTCAGTCCAAGTGGGCACTGAAGCTTTCTTT
abundance: .; v_gene: TRBV5-1; d_gene: TRBD1; j_gene: TRBJ2-3; CDR3aa: CASSVKQGADTQYF; CDR3nt: TGCGCCAGCAGCGTCAAGCAGGGGGCAGATACGCAGTATTTT
abundance: few; v_gene: TRBV20-1; d_gene: .; j_gene: TRBJ2-5; CDR3aa: CSARDRRVETQYF; CDR3nt: TGCAGTGCTAGAGATAGGAGGGTAGAGACCCAGTACTTC
abundance: few; v_gene: TRBV5-6; d_gene: .; j_gene: TRBJ1-6; CDR3aa: CASSLLELPNSPLHF; CDR3nt: TGTGCCAGCAGCTTGTTGGAACTTCCAAATTCACCCCTCCACTTT